This TCR beta chain was profiled in a study of cytomegalovirus exposure and HLA in healthy donors. Of note for this clone: Antigen: not known. Germline is not matched at one junction end, which may reflect a read error.

60 Vbeta and 13 Jbeta primers were used in PCR. Method: immunoSEQ multiplex PCR; TCRdb's copy keeps in-frame clones and lacks some. Found here are 120,000 to 150,000 clones, about 80% of them singletons; the top ten hold roughly 1.2%. Broader study findings: In a later analysis, most CMV-associated TCR beta chains appeared HLA-restricted.

The sequenced sample consisted of PBMCs. The clonotype originates from a male donor in good health and CMV-seropositive.

In DNA, the CDR3 is TGTGCTAGCAGCACACCGCCCGGGGAGCTGTTTTTT. Its protein product is CASSTPPGELFF. The V gene is TRBV7-7, the J gene TRBJ2-2; no clear D. CDR3 length: 12 residues. The germline CDR1 and CDR2 sequences are SSHAT and FNYEAQ (reference sequence).